Sequencing of this T cell receptor beta chain was carried out in a study of blood T cells in healthy people across ages. Study results and limitations: Calculation of diversity from one million T cells yielded estimates considered to be underestimates.

Donors each provided ten milliliters of peripheral blood. This clonotype occurred a few times. Its antigen is still unknown. A second about 6 to 11 cycle PCR used barcoded and J-beta primers. A single record per CDR3 protein comes from TCRdb applying MiXCR to the 5' RACE reads. The sample shows around 700,000 distinct CDR3 sequences, 20% to 25% of them seen only once. This CDR3 comprises 16 residues. J gave up 6 bases and V 2 bases, and 7 bases lay outside the gene matches. Per germline, CDR1 SQVTM and CDR2 ANQGSEA. These data were likewise used in another study, on T cells of mothers and their children.

This sequence originates from a boy between 10 and 17 years old in good health. What was sequenced was blood. The chain recombines TRBV29-1 with TRBJ2-3, with 14 bases matching TRBD2. In DNA form, the CDR3 reads TGCAGCGTTGAACATGGGACTAGCGGGAGTATGGATACGCAGTATTTT. It specifies CSVEHGTSGSMDTQYF.